The clone carrying this T cell receptor (beta chain) was observed a handful of times. CDR3 length equals 14 residues. Germline CDR1 and CDR2: KGHSH and LQKENI. V lost 2 bases and J 4 bases, leaving 11 bases between the germline ends. Lung cancer patients with chemo-refractory metastatic non-small-cell disease were given focal radiation plus CTLA-4 blockade with ipilimumab. The record originates from a study of radiotherapy plus CTLA-4 blockade in lung cancer. Sequencing was performed with immunoSEQ multiplex PCR; in TCRdb, only in-frame clones are kept and a portion is missing. The sample has some 25,000 clones, 71% seen once.

This TCR was recovered from a human donor with non-small cell lung cancer whose response to radiotherapy plus ipilimumab could not be evaluated. This material consisted of peripheral blood, taken from a patient treated with radiotherapy plus ipilimumab. The chain couples TRBV18 to TRBJ1-2, with unresolved D. CDR3 region: CASSPKTALYGYTF. Here the CDR3 DNA reads TGTGCCAGCTCACCAAAAACAGCCCTCTATGGCTACACCTTC.